The clone carrying this TCR beta chain was observed a handful of times. What it binds is not known. Using its own MiXCR run on the reads, TCRdb lists one record per CDR3 protein. The table includes 250,000 to 300,000 distinct CDR3 sequences, roughly an eighth detected once. These data belong to a study of T cell repertoires in cytomegalovirus infection. The ends were cut back, 6 bases at V and 4 bases at J, with 8 bases in the middle. CDR1 and CDR2 from the germline V gene are SGHDT and YYEEEE. This CDR3 comprises 13 residues. Study findings and constraints: Ex vivo responses were dominated by HLA-C-restricted CMV-specific TCR beta clonotypes.

The TCR comes from a human donor in good health (CMV status not recorded). Some clones in this sample may be carry-over from other donors' samples. The sequenced material came from PBMCs. J is TRBJ1-6 and V is TRBV5-6; a possible D gene is TRBD1 (6 bases). In nucleotides, the CDR3 is TGTGCCAGCAACGGACAGTATAATTCACCCCTCCACTTT. Its protein is CASNGQYNSPLHF.